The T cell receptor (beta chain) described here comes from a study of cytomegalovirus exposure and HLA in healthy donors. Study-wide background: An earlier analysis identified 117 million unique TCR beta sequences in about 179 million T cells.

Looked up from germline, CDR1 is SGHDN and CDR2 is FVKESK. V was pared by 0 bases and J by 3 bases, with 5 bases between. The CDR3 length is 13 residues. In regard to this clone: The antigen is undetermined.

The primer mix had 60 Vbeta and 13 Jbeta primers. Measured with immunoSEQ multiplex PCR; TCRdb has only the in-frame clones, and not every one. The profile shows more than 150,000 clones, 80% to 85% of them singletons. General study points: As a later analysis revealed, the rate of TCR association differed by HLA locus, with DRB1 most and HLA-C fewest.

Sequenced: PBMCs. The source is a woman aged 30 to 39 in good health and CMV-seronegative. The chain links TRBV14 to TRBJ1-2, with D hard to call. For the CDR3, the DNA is TGTGCCAGCAGCCAAGAAGCGGACTATGGCTACACCTTC. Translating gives CASSQEADYGYTF.